The source of this T cell receptor beta chain is a study of blood T cell repertoires in COVID-19. Everyone who took part was 18 to 89 years old, and they came from 20 to 25 US areas. The J segment lost 6 bases and the V segment lost 2 bases, leaving 5 bases of the junction unmatched. Germline V lookup: CDR1 SEHNR, CDR2 FQNEAQ (reference sequence). CDR3 size: 17 residues. In the authors' methods: It was from reference gene primer amplification that nucleated cell counts were estimated. Clones were sequenced by immunoSEQ multiplex PCR, and TCRdb holds only the in-frame ones, with some missing. The V and J calls and clone size come from that table; D and trimming were worked out from the DNA. The table includes about 270,000 clones, under 95% detected once.

Input material: PBMCs or T cells enriched from blood (not recorded which). The chain links TRBV7-9 to TRBJ2-1, with 15 bases that match TRBD2. The TCR was taken from a man aged 35-49 years who had been exposed to COVID-19. The CDR3 loop is CASSLTTGLAGGNEQFF. The CDR3 DNA is TGTGCCAGCAGCTTAACCACGGGACTAGCGGGAGGCAATGAGCAGTTCTTC.